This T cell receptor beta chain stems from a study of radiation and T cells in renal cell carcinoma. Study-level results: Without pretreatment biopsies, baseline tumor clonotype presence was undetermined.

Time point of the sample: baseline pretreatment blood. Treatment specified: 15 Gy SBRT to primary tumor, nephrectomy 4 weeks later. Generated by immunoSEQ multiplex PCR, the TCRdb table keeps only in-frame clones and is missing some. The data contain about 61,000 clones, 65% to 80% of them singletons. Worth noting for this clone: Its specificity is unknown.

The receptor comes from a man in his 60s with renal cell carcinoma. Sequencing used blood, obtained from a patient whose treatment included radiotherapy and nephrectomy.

The CDR3 spells CSVDGLEEAFF. The CDR3 coding sequence is TGCAGCGTTGACGGGTTGGAGGAAGCTTTCTTT. The chain recombines TRBV29-1 with TRBJ1-1; no clear D. Germline V gene lookup returns CDR1 SQVTM and CDR2 ANQGSEA. V dropped 3 bases and J dropped 8 bases, with 10 bases sitting between them. This CDR3 has 11 residues.